This T cell receptor beta chain stems from a study of radiation and T cells in renal cell carcinoma (dated by TCRdb to the early 2020s). Concerning the study at large: The samples were obtained from a clinical trial, where primary renal cell carcinomas were treated with 15 Gy stereotactic body radiation therapy and then removed by nephrectomy 4 weeks afterward. TCR beta sequencing covered some 55 samples in total, comprising some 25 tumors and 27 peripheral blood samples. Across all 50 or so samples, several million unique CDR3 nucleotide sequences encoding around 2,500,000 unique CDR3 amino acid sequences were identified. Paper-wide results and their limitations: Effects of radiation dose or scheduling on the TCR repertoire could not be addressed with the single-armed trial design. Top tumor clonotypes rose in blood from baseline to 2 weeks post-radiation, then contracted by 4 weeks, suggesting transient expansion of tumor-resident clones. Because pretreatment tumor biopsies were not available, the study could not determine whether clonotypes were already present within the tumor at baseline. Dynamics of the blood repertoire were not tracked past 4 weeks after treatment.

About this clone itself: The antigen it binds to is not known. No base qualities exist here, and no much larger clone lies one base off it.

This sample's time point label indicates: blood 2 weeks post-SBRT. The treatment or condition label corresponds to: 15 Gy SBRT to primary tumor, nephrectomy 4 weeks later. To follow tumor-enriched clonotypes, peripheral blood was collected serially from radiation-treated patients at baseline and again at 2 weeks and 4 weeks after SBRT. All patients had renal cell carcinoma with clear cell pathology. The QIAamp DNA Blood Mini Kit (Qiagen) was used to prepare genomic DNA for TCR sequencing. Samples were included in the analyses only if all quality control checks were passed. The CDR3 holds 16 amino acids from the cysteine to the phenylalanine. The sequence is cut down to CDR3 DNA, 48 bases in frame from base 1. Reading the germline V gene gives CDR1 SGHVS and CDR2 FNYEAQ. V trim: 1 base; J trim: 3 bases; unmatched bases: 6. TCR beta libraries were generated from genomic DNA with the immunoSEQ kit, following the manufacturer's recommendations. To prepare libraries, a first multiplex PCR with proprietary primers was run, followed by a second PCR that added unique barcodes, and a bead cleanup was done after each round. A kit-provided positive control reaction and a negative control reaction were included in every sample batch. The final libraries were assessed on an Agilent 4200 TapeStation D1000 ScreenTape, pooled by volume, and quantified by qPCR. Sequencing was performed on an Illumina NextSeq500 with a MidOutput 150-cycle cartridge, and 156 Read1 and 15 Index1 cycles were run with kit custom primers. The pooled library was loaded at approximately 0.96 pM, and about 21% PhiX control was spiked in. In the source study's methods: Vendor-processed data were analyzed in R, and a clonotype was defined as all T cells sharing the same CDR3 nucleotide sequence. For clone abundance analyses, frequencies were normalized to the 10,000 most abundant clones in each sample. Before analysis, public T cell clones were removed, and these numbered fewer than six per sample on average. Tumor-enriched and baseline blood-enriched clonotypes were defined by at least a 32-fold difference in abundance between compartments. A beta-binomial differential abundance model was used to identify clonotypes that expanded or contracted between blood time points. Tumor-blood repertoire similarity was measured with the Baroni-Urbani and Buser coefficient, and group comparisons used two-tailed Wilcoxon tests in R. In its TCRdb copy, this immuneACCESS table keeps in-frame sequences only and misses some clones. Where compared with another copy, unresolved V genes explain less than half of these, and the others have no known cause. V and J calls and clone size are as listed in that table; D and trimming were resolved from the DNA. The sample table shows about 130,000 clones, and 81% are seen once. In total, the top ten clones hold 5.8% of the sample.

This specimen was blood, taken from a patient whose treatment included radiotherapy and nephrectomy. This receptor was taken from a man aged 45 to 65 with renal cell carcinoma. The chain was built from TRBV7-6 and TRBJ2-3; 8 central nucleotides agree with TRBD1. The DNA sequence is as follows: TGTGCCAGCAGCTTAGGATCCAGGGGGCATACAGATACGCAGTATTTT. This codes for CASSLGSRGHTDTQYF.